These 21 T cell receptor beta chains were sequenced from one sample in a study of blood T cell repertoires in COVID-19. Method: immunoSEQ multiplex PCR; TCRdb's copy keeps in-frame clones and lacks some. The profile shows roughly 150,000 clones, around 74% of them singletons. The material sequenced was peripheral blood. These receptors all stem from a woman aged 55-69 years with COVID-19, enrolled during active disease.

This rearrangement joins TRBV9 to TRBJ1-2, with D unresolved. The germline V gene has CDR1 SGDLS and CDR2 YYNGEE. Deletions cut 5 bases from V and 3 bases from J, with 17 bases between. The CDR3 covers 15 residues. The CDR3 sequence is CASRPGPGIHYGYTF. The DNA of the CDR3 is TGTGCCAGCAGACCAGGACCCGGGATCCACTATGGCTACACCTTC.

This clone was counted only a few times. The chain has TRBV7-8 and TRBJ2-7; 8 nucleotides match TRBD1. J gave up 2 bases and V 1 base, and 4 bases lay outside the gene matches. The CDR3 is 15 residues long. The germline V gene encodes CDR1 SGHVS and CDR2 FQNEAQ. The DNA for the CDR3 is TGTGCCAGCAGCTTAGGAGGACAGGGCCCCTACGAGCAGTACTTC. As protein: CASSLGGQGPYEQYF.

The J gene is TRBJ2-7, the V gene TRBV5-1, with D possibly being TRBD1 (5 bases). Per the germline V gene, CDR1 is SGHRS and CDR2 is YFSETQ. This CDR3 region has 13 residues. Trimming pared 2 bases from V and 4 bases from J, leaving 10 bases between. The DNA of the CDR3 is TGCGCCAGCAGCTTTCGCCAGGGTTACGAGCAGTACTTC. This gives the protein CASSFRQGYEQYF.

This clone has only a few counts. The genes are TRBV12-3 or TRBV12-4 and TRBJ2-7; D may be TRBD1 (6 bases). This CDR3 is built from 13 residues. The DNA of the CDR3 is TGTGCCAGCAGCTTAGACAGGACCTACGAGCAGTACGTC. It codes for CASSLDRTYEQYV.

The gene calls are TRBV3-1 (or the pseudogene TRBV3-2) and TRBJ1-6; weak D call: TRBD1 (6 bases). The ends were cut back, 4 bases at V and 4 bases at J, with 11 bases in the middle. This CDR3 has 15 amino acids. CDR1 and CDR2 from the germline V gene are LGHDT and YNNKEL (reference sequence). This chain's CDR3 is CASSLRQAYNSPLHF. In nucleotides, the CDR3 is TGTGCCAGCAGCCTACGACAGGCGTATAATTCACCCCTCCACTTT.

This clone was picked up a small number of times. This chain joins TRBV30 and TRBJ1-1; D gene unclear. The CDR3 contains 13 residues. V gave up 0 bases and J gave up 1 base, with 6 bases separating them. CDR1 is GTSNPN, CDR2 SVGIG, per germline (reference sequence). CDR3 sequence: CAWSVRRNTEAFF. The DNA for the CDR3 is TGTGCCTGGAGTGTTAGGAGGAACACTGAAGCTTTCTTT.

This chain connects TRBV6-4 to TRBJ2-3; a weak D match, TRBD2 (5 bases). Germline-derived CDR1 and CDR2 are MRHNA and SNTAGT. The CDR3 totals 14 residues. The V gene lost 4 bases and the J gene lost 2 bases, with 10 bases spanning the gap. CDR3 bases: TGTGCCAGCAGTGTTGGGGAGCACACAGATACGCAGTATTTT. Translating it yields CASSVGEHTDTQYF.

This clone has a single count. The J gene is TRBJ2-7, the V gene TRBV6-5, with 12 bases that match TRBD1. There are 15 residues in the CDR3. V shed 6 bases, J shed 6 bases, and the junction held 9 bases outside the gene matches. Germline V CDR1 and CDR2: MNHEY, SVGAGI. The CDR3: CASRGPGQGAGEQYF. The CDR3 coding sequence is TGTGCCAGCAGGGGACCGGGACAGGGGGCCGGCGAGCAGTACTTC.

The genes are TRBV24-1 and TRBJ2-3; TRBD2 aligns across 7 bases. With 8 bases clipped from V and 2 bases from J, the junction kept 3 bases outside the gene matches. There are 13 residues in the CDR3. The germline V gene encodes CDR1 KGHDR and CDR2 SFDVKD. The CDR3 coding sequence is TGTGCCACCAAACGGGGGGACACAGATACGCAGTATTTT. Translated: CATKRGDTDTQYF.

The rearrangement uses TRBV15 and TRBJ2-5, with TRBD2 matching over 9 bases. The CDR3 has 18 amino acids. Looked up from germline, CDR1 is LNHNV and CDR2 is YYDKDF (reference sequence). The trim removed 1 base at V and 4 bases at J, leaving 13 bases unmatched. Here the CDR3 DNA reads TGTGCCACCAGCAGAGCAGTCGTCAAGCGGGAGGCGCCAGAGACCCAGTACTTC. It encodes CATSRAVVKREAPETQYF.

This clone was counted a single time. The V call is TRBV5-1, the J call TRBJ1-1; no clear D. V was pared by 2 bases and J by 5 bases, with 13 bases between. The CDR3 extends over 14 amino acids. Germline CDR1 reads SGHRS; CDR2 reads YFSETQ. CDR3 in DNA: TGCGCCAGCAGCTTCCATGACTTTGGGACTGAAGCTTTCTTT. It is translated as CASSFHDFGTEAFF.

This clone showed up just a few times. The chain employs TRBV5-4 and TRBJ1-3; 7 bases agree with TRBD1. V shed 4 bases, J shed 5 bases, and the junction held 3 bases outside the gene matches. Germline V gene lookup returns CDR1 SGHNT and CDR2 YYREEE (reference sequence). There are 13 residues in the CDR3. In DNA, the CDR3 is TGTGCCAGCAGCCGGACAGGTCGAAACACCATATATTTT. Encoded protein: CASSRTGRNTIYF.

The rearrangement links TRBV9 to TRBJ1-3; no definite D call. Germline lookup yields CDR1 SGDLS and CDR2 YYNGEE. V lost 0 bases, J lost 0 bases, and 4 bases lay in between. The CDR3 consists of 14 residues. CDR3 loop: CASSVGPSGNTIYF. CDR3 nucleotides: TGTGCCAGCAGCGTAGGGCCCTCTGGAAACACCATATATTTT.

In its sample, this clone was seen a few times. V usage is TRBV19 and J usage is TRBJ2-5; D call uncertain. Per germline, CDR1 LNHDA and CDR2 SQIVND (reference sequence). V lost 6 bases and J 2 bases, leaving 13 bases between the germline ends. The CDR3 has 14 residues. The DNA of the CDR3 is TGTGCCAGTAGCCGTTCGGAGTTACAAGAGACCCAGTACTTC. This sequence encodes CASSRSELQETQYF.

Here the CDR3 reads CASSGGVGQGGNNEQFF. The CDR3 DNA is TGTGCCAGCAGTGGGGGGGTCGGACAGGGTGGGAACAATGAGCAGTTCTTC. This chain connects TRBV2 to TRBJ2-1, with 8 bases that match TRBD1. The J segment lost 5 bases and the V segment lost 4 bases, leaving 13 bases of the junction unmatched. The CDR3 loop spans 17 amino acids. Germline V lookup: CDR1 SNHLY, CDR2 FYNNEI.

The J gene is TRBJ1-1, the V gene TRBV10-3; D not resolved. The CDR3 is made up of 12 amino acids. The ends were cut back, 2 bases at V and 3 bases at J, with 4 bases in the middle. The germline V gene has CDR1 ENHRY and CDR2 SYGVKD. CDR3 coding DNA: TGTGCCATCAGTGAGAGAGACACTGAAGCTTTCTTT. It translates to CAISERDTEAFF.

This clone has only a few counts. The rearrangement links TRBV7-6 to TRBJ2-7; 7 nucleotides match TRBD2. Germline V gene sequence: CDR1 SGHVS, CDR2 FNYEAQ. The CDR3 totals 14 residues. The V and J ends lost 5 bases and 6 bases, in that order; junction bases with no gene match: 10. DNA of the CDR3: TGTGCCAGCAGCCCCGATCGGGAGGCACGCGAGCAGTACTTC. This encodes CASSPDREAREQYF.

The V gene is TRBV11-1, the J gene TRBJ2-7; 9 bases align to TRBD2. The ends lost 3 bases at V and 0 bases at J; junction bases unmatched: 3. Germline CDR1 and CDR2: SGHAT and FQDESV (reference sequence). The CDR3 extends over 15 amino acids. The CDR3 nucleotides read TGTGCCAGCAGCTTGTCTAGCGGGATCTCCTACGAGCAGTACTTC. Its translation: CASSLSSGISYEQYF.

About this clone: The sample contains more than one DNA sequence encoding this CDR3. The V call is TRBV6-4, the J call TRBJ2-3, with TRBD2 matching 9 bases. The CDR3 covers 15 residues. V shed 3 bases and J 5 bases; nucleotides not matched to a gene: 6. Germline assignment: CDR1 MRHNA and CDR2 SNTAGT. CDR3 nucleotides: TGTGCCAGCAGTGAGGCGGGGGGGGCGCGAGATACGCAGTATTTT. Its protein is CASSEAGGARDTQYF.

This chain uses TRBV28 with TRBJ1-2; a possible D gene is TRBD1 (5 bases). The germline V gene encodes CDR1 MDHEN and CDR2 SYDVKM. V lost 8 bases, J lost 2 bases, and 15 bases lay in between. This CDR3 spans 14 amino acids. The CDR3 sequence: CASRWGRANYGYTF. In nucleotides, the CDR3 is TGTGCCAGCCGGTGGGGCAGGGCAAACTATGGCTACACCTTC.

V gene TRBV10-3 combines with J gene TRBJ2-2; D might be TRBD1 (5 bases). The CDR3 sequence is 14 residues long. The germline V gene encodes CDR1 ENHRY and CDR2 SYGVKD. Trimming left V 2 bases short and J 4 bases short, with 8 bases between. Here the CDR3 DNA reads TGTGCCATCAGTGAGCTCGACAGCACCGGGGAGCTGTTTTTT. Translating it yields CAISELDSTGELFF.